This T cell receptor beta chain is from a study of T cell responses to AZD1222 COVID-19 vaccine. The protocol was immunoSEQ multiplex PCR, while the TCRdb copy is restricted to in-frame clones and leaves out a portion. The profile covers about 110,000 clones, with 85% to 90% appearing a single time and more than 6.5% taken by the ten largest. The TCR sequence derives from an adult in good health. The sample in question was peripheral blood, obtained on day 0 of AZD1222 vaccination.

CDR3 nucleotides: TGTGCCAGCAGCTTAGGAGGCCAAGGATGGGAGACCCAGTACTTC. Its translation is CASSLGGQGWETQYF. The chain employs TRBV7-7 and TRBJ2-5; D gene ambiguous. CDR3 size: 15 residues. Trimming stripped 1 base from V and 5 bases from J, with 14 bases between. Germline CDR1 reads SSHAT; CDR2 reads FNYEAQ (reference sequence). Variable domain in full (rest from reference TRBV7-7 and TRBJ2-5): GAGVSQSPRYKVTKRGQDVTLRCDPISSHATLYWYQQALGQGPEFLTYFNYEAQPDKSGLPSDRFSAERPEGSISTLTIQRTEQRDSAMYRCASSLGGQGWETQYFGPGTRLLVL.